Shown below are 23 T cell receptor beta chains from a single sample sequenced in a study of T cell clonotyping in hematopoietic cell transplantation. The table came from immunoSEQ multiplex PCR; TCRdb's copy has only in-frame clones and leaves some out. Of over 45,000 clones in the sample, 70% to 90% were seen once. Time point: recipient sample about 28 days before transplant, after cytoreduction. Specimen: peripheral blood mononuclear cells, collected before stem cell transplant. These receptors were obtained from a man aged 55 to 70 with biphenotypic leukemia. Some clones in this sample may be carry-over from other donors' samples.

The chain links TRBV6-6 to TRBJ1-3; a possible D gene is TRBD1 (5 bases). From germline, CDR1 is MNHNY and CDR2 SVGAGI (reference sequence). The CDR3 is made up of 14 amino acids. The germline V and J ends were trimmed by 6 bases and 2 bases, with 11 bases remaining between them. The CDR3 coding sequence is TGTGCCAGCAGCGACAGAAGGGCTGGAAACACCATATATTTT. Translated: CASSDRRAGNTIYF.

The gene calls are TRBV9 and TRBJ2-1; 9 bases line up with TRBD1. The V gene end was trimmed by 3 bases and the J gene end by 1 base; junction bases not matched to a gene: 2. Per germline, CDR1 SGDLS and CDR2 YYNGEE. The CDR3 length is 15 residues. The CDR3 bases are TGTGCCAGCAGCGGGGACAGGGCATCCTACAATGAGCAGTTCTTC. It specifies CASSGDRASYNEQFF.

By sample share, this clone is medium-sized. CDR3 protein: CASSDGGNIQYF. CDR3 sequence (DNA): TGCGCCAGCAGTGATGGGGGAAACATTCAGTACTTC. V usage is TRBV10-1 and J usage is TRBJ2-4, with D perhaps being TRBD1 or TRBD2 (5 bases each). Trimming cost V 3 bases and J 6 bases, with 6 bases left between them. From germline, CDR1 is WNHNN and CDR2 SYGVQD (reference sequence). The length of the CDR3 is 12 residues.

The V and J genes are TRBV5-8 and TRBJ2-7; D not certain. The CDR3 is 12 residues long. CDR1 and CDR2 from the germline V gene are SGHTS and YDEGEE. V lost 2 bases, J lost 3 bases, and 6 bases lay in between. The CDR3 loop reads CASSLPIYEQYF. In DNA form, the CDR3 reads TGTGCCAGCAGCTTACCCATCTACGAGCAGTACTTC.

This chain links TRBV6-5 with TRBJ1-2; TRBD1 agrees at 8 bases. V dropped 2 bases and J dropped 8; count of bases not matched to a gene: 10. There are 15 residues in the CDR3. Germline assignment: CDR1 MNHEY and CDR2 SVGAGI. CDR3 sequence reads: CASSYDSGQGGGYTF. DNA of the CDR3: TGTGCCAGCAGTTACGACTCTGGACAGGGAGGCGGCTACACCTTC.

The chain carries TRBV19 and TRBJ1-4; D gene ambiguous. The CDR3 sequence is 13 residues long. Deletions cut 5 bases from V and 7 bases from J, with 11 bases between. Germline V gene lookup returns CDR1 LNHDA and CDR2 SQIVND (reference sequence). The CDR3 is CASSRNRGEKLFF. DNA for the CDR3: TGTGCCAGTAGTCGCAACCGGGGTGAAAAACTGTTTTTT.

CDR3 region: CASSLGLEVSDTQYF. The CDR3 coding sequence is TGTGCCAGCAGCTTGGGACTGGAGGTCTCAGATACGCAGTATTTT. This chain uses TRBV5-8 with TRBJ2-3; a weak D match, TRBD2 (5 bases). This CDR3 region has 15 residues. CDR1 is SGHTS and CDR2 is YDEGEE in the germline V gene. The V end lost 0 bases, the J end lost 4 bases, and 12 bases lay between the germline ends.

This chain joins TRBV11-2 and TRBJ1-2; D possibly corresponds to TRBD1 (5 bases). This CDR3 spans 13 amino acids. Per the germline V gene, CDR1 is SGHAT and CDR2 is FQNNGV. Trimming pared 5 bases from V and 3 bases from J, leaving 10 bases between. CDR3 sequence (DNA): TGTGCCAGCAGCCAAGGGACGGACTATGGCTACACCTTC. Translating it yields CASSQGTDYGYTF.

The chain uses TRBV25-1 and TRBJ2-3, with a weak D call TRBD1 (5 bases). V was shortened by 2 bases and J by 5 bases, with 14 bases between the two germline ends. The CDR3 sequence is 15 residues long. Germline V gives CDR1 MGHDK, CDR2 SYGVNS. DNA of the CDR3: TGTGCCAGCAGTGAAGGTGGGGCCTCCGGAGATACGCAGTATTTT. This sequence encodes CASSEGGASGDTQYF.

This chain connects TRBV7-6 to TRBJ2-1; tentative D call: TRBD2 (5 bases). Germline V gene sequence: CDR1 SGHVS, CDR2 FNYEAQ. The germline V and J ends were trimmed by 0 bases and 7 bases, with 13 bases remaining between them. There are 15 residues in the CDR3. In nucleotides, the CDR3 is TGTGCCAGCAGCTTAGCGGGCGGGTCCTCGAATGAGCAGTTCTTC. Its protein product is CASSLAGGSSNEQFF. Full variable domain (remainder filled in from reference TRBV7-6 and TRBJ2-1): GAGVSQSPRYKVTKRGQDVALRCDPISGHVSLYWYRQALGQGPEFLTYFNYEAQQDKSGLPNDRFSAERPEGSISTLTIQRTEQRDSAMYRCASSLAGGSSNEQFFGPGTRLTVL.

This chain links TRBV7-2 with TRBJ2-1; 8 nucleotides agree with TRBD2. CDR1 and CDR2 from the germline V gene are SGHTA and FQGNSA. With 3 bases clipped from V and 5 bases from J, the junction kept 3 bases outside the gene matches. This CDR3 comprises 14 residues. The CDR3 spells CASSFSAGDNEQFF. CDR3 nucleotide sequence: TGTGCCAGCAGCTTCTCAGCGGGGGACAATGAGCAGTTCTTC.

This sequence joins TRBV10-3 and TRBJ2-7; TRBD1 matches 8 bases. V dropped 11 bases and J dropped 0; count of bases not matched to a gene: 6. The CDR3 extends over 13 amino acids. Looked up from germline, CDR1 is ENHRY and CDR2 is SYGVKD. For the CDR3, the DNA is TGTGCCGCCAGACAGGGGAGCTCCTACGAGCAGTACTTC. It codes for CAARQGSSYEQYF.

V gene TRBV28 combines with J gene TRBJ1-1; no clear D. The CDR3 is 16 amino acids. Germline V gives CDR1 MDHEN, CDR2 SYDVKM. Trimming cost V 8 bases and J 0 bases, with 19 bases left between them. The CDR3 loop is CASERGGRRMNTEAFF. CDR3 sequence (DNA): TGTGCCAGCGAACGAGGTGGAAGGCGCATGAACACTGAAGCTTTCTTT. Filled out from reference TRBV28 and TRBJ1-1, the complete variable domain reads DVKVTQSSRYLVKRTGEKVFLECVQDMDHENMFWYRQDPGLGLRLIYFSYDVKMKEKGDIPEGYSVSREKKERFSLILESASTNQTSMYLCASERGGRRMNTEAFFGQGTRLTVV.

This clone was detected only once. V and J are TRBV28 and TRBJ2-5; TRBD1 agrees at 8 bases. The CDR3 has 15 amino acids. V lost 2 bases and J lost 5; bases outside the gene matches: 7. CDR1 and CDR2 from the germline V gene are MDHEN and SYDVKM. CDR3 DNA sequence: TGTGCCAGCAGTTTAACAGGGGGGTTTAAGGAGACCCAGTACTTC. Translation: CASSLTGGFKETQYF.

The rearrangement joins TRBV7-8 to TRBJ1-5; D may be TRBD1 (6 bases). Germline V lookup: CDR1 SGHVS, CDR2 FQNEAQ. V lost 5 bases, J lost 0 bases, and 14 bases lay in between. The CDR3 runs 16 residues. The DNA for the CDR3 is TGTGCCAGCAGCGCCCGAAGGGGGTATAGCAATCAGCCCCAGCATTTT. As protein: CASSARRGYSNQPQHF.

The chain couples TRBV28 to TRBJ2-7; D could derive from TRBD1 or TRBD2 (5 bases each). The V gene's germline CDR1 is MDHEN and CDR2 SYDVKM. The CDR3 loop spans 12 amino acids. Trimming took off 7 bases at V and 2 bases at J, with 9 bases between the two ends. In DNA form, the CDR3 reads TGTGCCAGCAAGGGACGGCCCTACGAGCAGTACTTC. It is translated as CASKGRPYEQYF.

Comment on this clone: In the same sample, other DNA sequences code for this CDR3. This chain uses TRBV27 with TRBJ2-7, with a weak D call TRBD2 (6 bases). Between the trimmed V and J ends, which lost 2 bases and 4 bases, there was a span of 12 bases. The CDR3 extends over 14 amino acids. Germline V CDR1 and CDR2: MNHEY, SMNVEV (reference sequence). CDR3: CASSLTRDWYEQYF. DNA of the CDR3: TGTGCCAGCAGTTTAACCCGGGACTGGTACGAGCAGTACTTC.

V gene TRBV9 combines with J gene TRBJ2-5; TRBD2 might be the D (6 bases). Germline loops: CDR1 SGDLS, CDR2 YYNGEE. CDR3 length: 15 amino acids. Trimming shortened V by 4 bases and J by 5 bases, and 18 bases separated the two germline ends. The chain's CDR3 is CASSSVGGSGETQYF. CDR3 nucleotides: TGTGCCAGCAGCTCGGTGGGGGGTTCAGGGGAGACCCAGTACTTC.

J is TRBJ2-3 and V is TRBV7-2, with 10 bases fitting TRBD2. This CDR3 is 15 amino acids long. V dropped 3 bases and J dropped 0; count of bases not matched to a gene: 0. Germline-derived CDR1 and CDR2 are SGHTA and FQGNSA. CDR3: CASSLTSGSTDTQYF. The CDR3 nucleotides read TGTGCCAGCAGCTTGACTAGCGGGAGCACAGATACGCAGTATTTT.

This rearrangement joins TRBV4-3 to TRBJ2-3; the match to TRBD2 covers 11 bases. This CDR3 spans 17 amino acids. Germline CDR1 is LGHNA and CDR2 is YSLEER. With 0 bases clipped from V and 2 bases from J, the junction kept 4 bases outside the gene matches. In DNA form, the CDR3 reads TGCGCCAGCAGCCAAGATCTAGCGGGAGGTAACACAGATACGCAGTATTTT. It yields the protein CASSQDLAGGNTDTQYF.

The rearrangement joins TRBV12-5 to TRBJ2-1; 8 bases agree with TRBD2. The CDR3 spans 15 residues. Germline V gives CDR1 LGHNT, CDR2 FRNRAP. V shed 6 bases, J shed 2 bases, and the junction held 6 bases outside the gene matches. CDR3 in DNA: TGTGCTAGTGGCAGAGCGGGAGTCGCCTACAATGAGCAGTTCTTC. Protein product: CASGRAGVAYNEQFF.

This clone occurred a few times. V usage is TRBV2 and J usage is TRBJ1-1; no clear D gene. Germline V gene data show CDR1 as SNHLY and CDR2 as FYNNEI. This CDR3 has 13 amino acids. V lost 2 bases to trimming and J lost 0 bases, with 4 bases between them. The CDR3 DNA follows: TGTGCCAGCAGTGAATGGGTGAACACTGAAGCTTTCTTT. Translating it yields CASSEWVNTEAFF.

This clone was seen only once. This chain connects TRBV19 to TRBJ2-2; 7 bases are shared with TRBD2. V was pared by 5 bases and J by 3 bases, with 18 bases of the junction left unmatched. Germline V CDR1 and CDR2: LNHDA, SQIVND (reference sequence). This CDR3 spans 19 amino acids. The CDR3: CASSLRAGWLAEHTGELFF. The CDR3 nucleotides read TGTGCCAGTAGTTTAAGGGCCGGTTGGCTAGCGGAGCACACCGGGGAGCTGTTTTTT.